This T cell receptor beta chain was retrieved from a study of tumor and adjacent non-tumor tissue in lung cancer. Turning to the study itself: Histology: about twelve adenocarcinoma, a couple of squamous cell carcinoma, 1 small cell lung cancer. Stage I to III disease affected 10 men and a handful of women aged roughly 31 to 85. Each sample yielded 4 million to 5 million productive TCRbeta reads on average. Study outcomes and limitations: Significantly higher TCR diversity was found in tumor than normal lung.

Germline V lookup: CDR1 SGHNT, CDR2 YENEEA. The CDR3 is 13 amino acids. The library came from three nested PCR rounds adapted from ARM-PCR protocols. TCRdb fed the multiplex PCR reads into MiXCR, producing one record per CDR3 protein. The data show almost 75,000 distinct CDR3 sequences, around 65% seen once. On this clonotype itself: Its antigen is not known. One end of the junction varies from germline; a read error may be responsible.

RNA was extracted from bulk tissue without any cell sorting. The normal lung tissue was taken more than 3 cm from the tumor edge. The rearrangement uses TRBV11-3 and TRBJ1-4; no reliable D call. This receptor was identified in a woman between 50 and 59 years old with non-small cell lung cancer. Material: distant non-tumor lung tissue. CDR3 loop: CASGLVSGEKLFF. CDR3 nucleotide sequence: TGTGCCAGCGGCTTAGTGTCCGGTGAAAAACTGTTTTTT.